One sample yielded the 8 T cell receptor beta chains listed below, sequenced in a study of shared clonotypes between healthy human individuals. CD45RO-negative CD8 cells positively selected for CCR7 made up the naive population, which excluded terminally differentiated effector memory CD45RA+ cells. TCRdb's table, derived via immunoSEQ multiplex PCR, lists solely in-frame clones and lacks some. The sample includes nearly 2 million clones, about 94% seen only once; the top ten take 1% to 1.5%. The sequenced sample consisted of naive CD8+ T cells sorted from blood. The receptors derive from a man between 18 and 29 years old in good health.

As for this clone: Other nucleotide sequences in the sample specify the same CDR3. This chain joins TRBV6-6 and TRBJ2-7; possibly TRBD1 or TRBD2 for D (6 bases each). Trimming removed 0 bases at V and 3 bases at J, with 9 bases between. CDR3 length equals 14 residues. Germline values: CDR1 MNHNY, CDR2 SVGAGI (reference sequence). CDR3 in amino acids: CASSYSGGGYEQYF. The CDR3 region has the DNA TGTGCCAGCAGTTACTCGGGGGGCGGCTACGAGCAGTACTTC.

Regarding this clone: The sample has other DNA sequences that encode this CDR3 too. V and J are TRBV9 and TRBJ1-1; TRBD1 is a possible D gene (6 bases). Deletions cut 5 bases from V and 4 bases from J, with 12 bases between. The V gene's germline CDR1 is SGDLS and CDR2 YYNGEE. The CDR3 has 13 amino acids. The CDR3 loop reads CASSLGGGTEAFF. The DNA for the CDR3 is TGTGCCAGCAGTCTAGGGGGGGGCACTGAAGCTTTCTTT.

The V call is TRBV27, the J call TRBJ1-5; a possible D gene is TRBD1 (5 bases). V shed 8 bases and J shed 0 bases, with 14 bases lying between them. The CDR3 is made up of 15 amino acids. Germline lookup yields CDR1 MNHEY and CDR2 SMNVEV (reference sequence). The CDR3 reads CASSFQGDSNQPQHF. CDR3 bases: TGTGCCAGCTCTTTCCAGGGAGATAGCAATCAGCCCCAGCATTTT.

This chain uses TRBV7-8 with TRBJ2-1; perhaps TRBD2 as D (6 bases). V lost 5 bases to trimming and J lost 3 bases, with 17 bases between them. Germline values: CDR1 SGHVS, CDR2 FQNEAQ. This CDR3 spans 16 amino acids. CDR3 sequence: CASSADPGLLYNEQFF. CDR3 bases: TGTGCCAGCAGCGCCGATCCGGGACTTCTCTACAATGAGCAGTTCTTC.

As concerns this clone: Other nucleotide sequences in the sample specify the same CDR3. The chain couples TRBV5-1 to TRBJ2-1; 12 bases map to TRBD2. Trimming at V came to 4 bases and at J to 6 bases, leaving 2 bases not matched to a gene. CDR3 length equals 14 residues. CDR1 and CDR2 from the germline V gene are SGHRS and YFSETQ. This CDR3 reads CASSLGLAGNEQFF. The CDR3 DNA reads as TGCGCCAGCAGCCTGGGACTAGCGGGCAATGAGCAGTTCTTC. The full variable domain, in which reference TRBV5-1 and TRBJ2-1 provide the parts outside the CDR3, is KAGVTQTPRYLIKTRGQQVTLSCSPISGHRSVSWYQQTPGQGLQFLFEYFSETQRNKGNFPGRFSGRQFSNSRSEMNVSTLELGDSALYLCASSLGLAGNEQFFGPGTRLTVL.

The chain combines TRBV6-5 with TRBJ2-7, with a tentative D call TRBD2 (7 bases). Germline assignment: CDR1 MNHEY and CDR2 SVGAGI. Trimming removed 2 bases from V and 3 bases from J, with 11 bases in between. This CDR3 has 14 amino acids. Here the CDR3 DNA reads TGTGCCAGCAGTTACGAGGGGGGGAACTACGAGCAGTACTTC. Its translation is CASSYEGGNYEQYF.

This chain joins TRBV10-1 and TRBJ2-7; D may be TRBD1 (5 bases). Per germline, CDR1 WNHNN and CDR2 SYGVQD (reference sequence). Trimming took off 2 bases at V and 0 bases at J, with 8 bases between the two ends. The CDR3 has 14 residues. The CDR3 DNA follows: TGCGCCAGCAGTGAGGGGGCGACCTCCTACGAGCAGTACTTC. The encoded protein is CASSEGATSYEQYF.

The V and J genes are TRBV28 and TRBJ2-7; D perhaps matches TRBD2 (7 bases). Germline CDR1 is MDHEN and CDR2 is SYDVKM. The CDR3 is 14 amino acids. V lost 6 bases and J 2 bases, leaving 14 bases between the germline ends. The CDR3 DNA follows: TGTGCCAGCAGCCCACGGGGGGCGACCTACGAGCAGTACTTC. This sequence encodes CASSPRGATYEQYF.